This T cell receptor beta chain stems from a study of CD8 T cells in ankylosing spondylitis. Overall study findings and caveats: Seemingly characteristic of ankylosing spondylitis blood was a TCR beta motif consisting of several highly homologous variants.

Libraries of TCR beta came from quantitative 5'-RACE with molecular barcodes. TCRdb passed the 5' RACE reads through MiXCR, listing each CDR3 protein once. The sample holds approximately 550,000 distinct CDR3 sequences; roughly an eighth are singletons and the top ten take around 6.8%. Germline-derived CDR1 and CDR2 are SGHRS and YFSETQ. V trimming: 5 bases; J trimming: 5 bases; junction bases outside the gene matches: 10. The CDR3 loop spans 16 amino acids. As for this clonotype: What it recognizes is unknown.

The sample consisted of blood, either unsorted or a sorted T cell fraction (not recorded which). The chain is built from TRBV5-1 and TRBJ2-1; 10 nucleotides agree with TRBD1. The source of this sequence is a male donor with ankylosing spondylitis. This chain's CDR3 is CASRKYRDRGDNEQFF. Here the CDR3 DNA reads TGCGCCAGCAGGAAATACCGGGACAGGGGTGACAATGAGCAGTTCTTC. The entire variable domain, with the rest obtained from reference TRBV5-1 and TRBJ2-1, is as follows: KAGVTQTPRYLIKTRGQQVTLSCSPISGHRSVSWYQQTPGQGLQFLFEYFSETQRNKGNFPGRFSGRQFSNSRSEMNVSTLELGDSALYLCASRKYRDRGDNEQFFGPGTRLTVL.